This T cell receptor beta chain was obtained from a study of shared clonotypes between healthy human individuals. The assay was run at deep level. Using immunoSEQ multiplex PCR, the repertoire was profiled, and TCRdb retains in-frame clones only, with some absent. The table has about 590,000 clones, roughly 95% seen once. Terminally differentiated effector memory CD45RA+ cells were excluded from the naive CD8 cells, which were CD45RO-negative and positively selected for CCR7. CDR1 is SGHAT, CDR2 FQNNGV, per germline. The ends were cut back, 11 bases at V and 3 bases at J, with 17 bases in the middle. The CDR3 is 14 amino acids.

This clonotype was obtained from a woman aged 30 to 39 in good health. V and J are TRBV11-2 and TRBJ2-1, with D possibly called TRBD1 or TRBD2 (6 bases each). Specimen: naive CD8+ T cells sorted from blood. The CDR3 sequence: CACTGGHLYNEQFF. CDR3 bases: TGTGCCTGCACCGGGGGACACCTCTACAATGAGCAGTTCTTC.